A selection of T cell receptor beta chains follows, all from one sample in a study of blood T cell repertoires in COVID-19. Clones were sequenced by immunoSEQ multiplex PCR, and TCRdb holds only the in-frame ones, with some missing. The sample has around 110,000 clones, 70% to 90% seen once. Sequencing input: peripheral blood. The source of these receptors is a man younger than 45 with acute or convalescent COVID-19. Each CDR3 is given with its conserved first and last residue. A row's size may be missing; if present it is once, few, many or a size class.

CDR3 | V | size | J
CAWTGGKYGYTF | TRBV30 | NA | TRBJ1-2
CASSPGTGVSEAFF | TRBV7-2 | NA | TRBJ1-1
CASSPFETGGADSPLHF | TRBV18 | NA | TRBJ1-6
CASSLQTGSQYF | TRBV3-1/TRBV3-2 | once | TRBJ2-3
CASSSTGGTNTEAFF | TRBV6-5 | NA | TRBJ1-1
CASSPTYEAFF | TRBV7-9 | NA | TRBJ1-1
CASSNGPWTSGRYNEQFF | TRBV6-2/TRBV6-3 | NA | TRBJ2-1
CASILDRGQEKLFF | TRBV6-5 | NA | TRBJ1-4
CASSIGAGASYGYTF | TRBV19 | once | TRBJ1-2
CASSENRAGWTEAFF | TRBV9 | NA | TRBJ1-1
CASSMMSGGAGQPQHF | TRBV19 | NA | TRBJ1-5
CASSEAIQGWEKLFF | TRBV6-1 | NA | TRBJ1-4
CASSYGGAEAFF | TRBV6-5 | NA | TRBJ1-1
CATSRERGGYYEQYF | TRBV15 | few | TRBJ2-7
CASSSLTEAFF | TRBV12-3/TRBV12-4 | NA | TRBJ1-1
CASSRTGANSGNTIYF | TRBV5-4 | NA | TRBJ1-3
CASQGGQVYGYTF | TRBV5-6 | NA | TRBJ1-2
CASSVGTGDEKLFF | TRBV9 | many | TRBJ1-4
CASSVEGGWNEKLFF | TRBV9 | NA | TRBJ1-4
CASSRRLAGGTDTQYF | TRBV6-2/TRBV6-3 | NA | TRBJ2-3
CASGQGRNYGYTF | TRBV10-3 | NA | TRBJ1-2
CASSHPAEGAGDIGELFF | TRBV6-6 | NA | TRBJ2-2
CASSQEGTNYGYTF | TRBV4-1 | NA | TRBJ1-2
CASSVNEGRGAYGYTF | TRBV9 | NA | TRBJ1-2
CASSPGDRRDYEQYF | TRBV18 | NA | TRBJ2-7
CASVSGRSSYNEQFF | TRBV2 | few | TRBJ2-1
CASSELAGGYNEQFF | TRBV6-4 | NA | TRBJ2-1
CASSYSLGTGPNEQFF | TRBV6-5 | few | TRBJ2-1
CAASWTGYGYTF | TRBV30 | NA | TRBJ1-2
CATSDFVGREVGANVLTF | TRBV24-1 | NA | TRBJ2-6
CASSVLGGTTGEQYF | TRBV2 | NA | TRBJ2-7